This T cell receptor beta chain appears in the sequencing data of a study of blood T cell repertoires in COVID-19. This CDR3 region has 12 residues. Germline CDR1 SGHTA, CDR2 FQGNSA. Between the trimmed V and J ends, which lost 4 bases and 7 bases, there was a span of 8 bases. The method was immunoSEQ multiplex PCR; TCRdb's version includes in-frame clones alone and lacks a portion of them. The sample shows 65,000 to 80,000 clones, approximately 89% of them seen only once. Sequenced: peripheral blood. This TCR was sampled from a human donor in a cohort sampled during active COVID-19. The V call is TRBV7-2, the J call TRBJ2-1, with D possibly matching TRBD2 (5 bases). CDR3 DNA: TGTGCCAGCAGCTGGGAGTGGAATGAGCAGTTCTTC. This codes for CASSWEWNEQFF.